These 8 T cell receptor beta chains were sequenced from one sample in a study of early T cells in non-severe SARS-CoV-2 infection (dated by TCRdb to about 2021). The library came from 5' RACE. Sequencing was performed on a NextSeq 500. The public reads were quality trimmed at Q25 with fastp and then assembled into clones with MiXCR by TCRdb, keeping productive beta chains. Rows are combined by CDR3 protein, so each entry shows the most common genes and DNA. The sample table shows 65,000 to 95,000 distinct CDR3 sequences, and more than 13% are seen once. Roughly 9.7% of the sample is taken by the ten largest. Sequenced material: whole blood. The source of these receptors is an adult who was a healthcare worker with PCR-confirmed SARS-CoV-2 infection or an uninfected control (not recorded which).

The CDR3 region is CSARASHGYTF. CDR3 coding DNA: TGCAGTGCTAGAGCGTCCCATGGCTACACCTTC. J is TRBJ1-2 and V is TRBV20-1, with D unclear. The CDR3 totals 11 residues. Germline CDR1 DFQATT, CDR2 SNEGSKA (reference sequence). V lost 1 base, J lost 6 bases, and 6 bases lay in between.

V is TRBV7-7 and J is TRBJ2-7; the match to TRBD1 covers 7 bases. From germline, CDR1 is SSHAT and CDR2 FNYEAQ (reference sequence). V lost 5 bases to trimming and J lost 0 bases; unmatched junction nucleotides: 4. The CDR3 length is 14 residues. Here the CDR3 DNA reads TGTGCCAGCAGCCCCGACAGGGCCTCCTACGAGCAGTACTTC. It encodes CASSPDRASYEQYF.

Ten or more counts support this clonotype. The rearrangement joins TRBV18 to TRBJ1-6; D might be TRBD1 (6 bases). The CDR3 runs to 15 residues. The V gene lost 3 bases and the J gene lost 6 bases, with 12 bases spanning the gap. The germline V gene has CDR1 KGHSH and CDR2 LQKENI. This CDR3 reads CASSPVEGGNSPLHF. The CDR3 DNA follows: TGTGCCAGCTCACCGGTAGAAGGGGGTAATTCACCCCTCCACTTT.

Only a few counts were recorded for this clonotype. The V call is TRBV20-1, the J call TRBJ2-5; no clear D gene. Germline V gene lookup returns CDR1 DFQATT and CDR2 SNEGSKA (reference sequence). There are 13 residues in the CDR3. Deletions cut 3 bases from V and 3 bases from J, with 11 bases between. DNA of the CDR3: TGCAGTGCTAGCGGTGGAGCGAAAGAGACCCAGTACTTC. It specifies CSASGGAKETQYF.

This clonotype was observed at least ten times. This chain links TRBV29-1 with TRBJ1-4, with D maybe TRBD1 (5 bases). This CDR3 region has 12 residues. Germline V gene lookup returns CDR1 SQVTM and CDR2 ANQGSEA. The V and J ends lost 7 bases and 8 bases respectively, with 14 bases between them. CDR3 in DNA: TGCAGCGCCGGGACCCAGAGGGAAAAACTGTTTTTT. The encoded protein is CSAGTQREKLFF.

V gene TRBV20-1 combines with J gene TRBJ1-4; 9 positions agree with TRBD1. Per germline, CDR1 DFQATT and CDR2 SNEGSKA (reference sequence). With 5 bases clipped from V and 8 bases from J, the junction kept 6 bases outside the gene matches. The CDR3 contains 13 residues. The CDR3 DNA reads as TGCAGTGCTGGACAGGGGTTTGGGGAAAAACTGTTTTTT. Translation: CSAGQGFGEKLFF.

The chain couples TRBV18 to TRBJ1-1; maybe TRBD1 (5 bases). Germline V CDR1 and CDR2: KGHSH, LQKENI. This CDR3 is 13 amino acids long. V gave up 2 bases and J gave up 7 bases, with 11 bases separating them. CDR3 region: CASSPTRQSEAFF. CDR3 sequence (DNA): TGTGCCAGCTCACCAACCCGACAGAGTGAAGCTTTCTTT.

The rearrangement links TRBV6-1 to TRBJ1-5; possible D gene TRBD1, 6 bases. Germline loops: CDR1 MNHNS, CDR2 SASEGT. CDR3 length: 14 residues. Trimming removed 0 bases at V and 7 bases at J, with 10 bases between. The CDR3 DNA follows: TGTGCCAGCAGTGAAGCGCAGGGGAGCCAGCCCCAGCATTTT. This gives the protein CASSEAQGSQPQHF.